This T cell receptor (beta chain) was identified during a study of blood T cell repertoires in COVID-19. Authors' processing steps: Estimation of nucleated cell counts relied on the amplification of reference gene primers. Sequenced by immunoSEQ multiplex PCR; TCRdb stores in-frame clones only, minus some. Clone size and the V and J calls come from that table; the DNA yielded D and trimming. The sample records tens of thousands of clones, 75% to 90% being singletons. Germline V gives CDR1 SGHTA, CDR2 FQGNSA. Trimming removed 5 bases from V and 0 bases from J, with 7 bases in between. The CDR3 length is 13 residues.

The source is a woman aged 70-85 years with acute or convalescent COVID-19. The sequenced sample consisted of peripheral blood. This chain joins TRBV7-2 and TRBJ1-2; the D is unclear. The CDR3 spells CASSQASNYGYTF. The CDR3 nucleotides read TGTGCCAGCAGCCAGGCATCTAACTATGGCTACACCTTC.